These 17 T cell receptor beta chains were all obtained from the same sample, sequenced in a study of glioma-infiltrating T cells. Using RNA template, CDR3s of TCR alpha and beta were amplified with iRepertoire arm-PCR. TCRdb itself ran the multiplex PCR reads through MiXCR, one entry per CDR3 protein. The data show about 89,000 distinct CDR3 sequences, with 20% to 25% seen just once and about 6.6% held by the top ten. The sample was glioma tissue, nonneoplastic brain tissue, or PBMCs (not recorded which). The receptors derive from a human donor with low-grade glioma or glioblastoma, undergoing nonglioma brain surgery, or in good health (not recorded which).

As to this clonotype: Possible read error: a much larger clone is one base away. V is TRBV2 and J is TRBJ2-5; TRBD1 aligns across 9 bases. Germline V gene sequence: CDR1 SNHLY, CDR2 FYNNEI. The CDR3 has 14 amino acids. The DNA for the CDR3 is TGTGCCAGCAGTCGGACAGGGGTCAAAGAGGCCCAGTACTTC. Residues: CASSRTGVKEAQYF.

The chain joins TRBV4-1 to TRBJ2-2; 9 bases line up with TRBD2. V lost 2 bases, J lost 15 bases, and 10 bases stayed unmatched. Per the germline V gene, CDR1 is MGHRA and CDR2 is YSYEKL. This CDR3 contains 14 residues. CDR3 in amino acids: CASSQSGRTGEMFF. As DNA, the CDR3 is TGCGCCAGCAGCCAAAGCGGGAGGACCGGGGAAATGTTTTTT.

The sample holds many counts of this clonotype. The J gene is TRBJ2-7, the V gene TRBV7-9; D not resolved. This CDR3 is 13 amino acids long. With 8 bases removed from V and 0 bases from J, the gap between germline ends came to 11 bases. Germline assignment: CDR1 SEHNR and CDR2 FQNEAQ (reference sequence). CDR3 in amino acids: CASQRGSSYEQYF. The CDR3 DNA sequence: TGTGCCAGCCAACGCGGCAGCTCCTACGAGCAGTACTTC.

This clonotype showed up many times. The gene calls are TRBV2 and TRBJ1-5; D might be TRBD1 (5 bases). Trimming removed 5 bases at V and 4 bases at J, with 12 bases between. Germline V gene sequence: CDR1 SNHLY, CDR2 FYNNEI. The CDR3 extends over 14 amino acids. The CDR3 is CASSSERGNQPQHF. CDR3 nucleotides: TGTGCCAGCAGTTCTGAGAGGGGAAATCAGCCCCAGCATTTT.

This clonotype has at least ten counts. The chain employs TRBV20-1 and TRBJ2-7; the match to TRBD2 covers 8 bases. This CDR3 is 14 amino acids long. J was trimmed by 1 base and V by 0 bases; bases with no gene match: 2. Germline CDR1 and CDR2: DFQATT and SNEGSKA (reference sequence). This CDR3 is CSARELAVSYEQYF. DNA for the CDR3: TGCAGTGCTAGAGAACTAGCGGTATCCTACGAGCAGTACTTC.

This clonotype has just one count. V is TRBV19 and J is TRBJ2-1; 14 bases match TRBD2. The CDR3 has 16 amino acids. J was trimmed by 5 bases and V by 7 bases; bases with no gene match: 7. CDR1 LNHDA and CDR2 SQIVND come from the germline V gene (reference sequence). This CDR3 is CASNRLAGGFDNEQFF. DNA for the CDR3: TGTGCCAGTAATCGACTAGCGGGAGGGTTTGACAATGAGCAGTTCTTC.

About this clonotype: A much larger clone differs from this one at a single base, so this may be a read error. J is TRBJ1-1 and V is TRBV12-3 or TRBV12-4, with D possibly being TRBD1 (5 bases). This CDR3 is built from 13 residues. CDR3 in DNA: TGTTCCAGCAGATCGACAGTGACTAATGAAGCTTTCTTT. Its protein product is CSSRSTVTNEAFF.

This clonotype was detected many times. CDR3 nucleotides: TGTGCCAGCAGCTTTCAAGATGCCACCGGGGAGCTGTTTTTT. The encoded protein is CASSFQDATGELFF. The chain employs TRBV7-2 and TRBJ2-2, with unresolved D. V was cut by 3 bases and J by 4 bases, with 9 bases left in between. The CDR3 runs to 14 residues. Germline lookup yields CDR1 SGHTA and CDR2 FQGNSA.

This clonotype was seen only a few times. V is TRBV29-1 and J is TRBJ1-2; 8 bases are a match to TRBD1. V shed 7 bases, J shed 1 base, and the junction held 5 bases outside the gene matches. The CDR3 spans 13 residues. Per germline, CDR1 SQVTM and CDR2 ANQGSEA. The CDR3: CSAGTGLNYGYTF. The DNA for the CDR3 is TGCAGCGCTGGGACAGGACTTAACTATGGCTACACCTTC.

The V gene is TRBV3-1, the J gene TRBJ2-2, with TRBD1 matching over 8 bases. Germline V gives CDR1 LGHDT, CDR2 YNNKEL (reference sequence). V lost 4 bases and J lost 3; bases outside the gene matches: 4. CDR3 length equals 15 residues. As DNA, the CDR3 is TGTGCCAGCAGCCCTTCCAGGGGGCACACCGGGGAGCTGTTTTTT. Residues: CASSPSRGHTGELFF.

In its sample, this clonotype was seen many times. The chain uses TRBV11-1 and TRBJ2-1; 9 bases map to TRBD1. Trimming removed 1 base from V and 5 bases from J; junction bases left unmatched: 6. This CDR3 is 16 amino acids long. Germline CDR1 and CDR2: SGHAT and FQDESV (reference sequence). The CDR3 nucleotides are TGTGCCAGCAGCTTAGGGACAGGGGTTTTGCACAATGAGCAGTTCTTC. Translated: CASSLGTGVLHNEQFF. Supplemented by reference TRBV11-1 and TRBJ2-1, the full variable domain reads EAEVAQSPRYKITEKSQAVAFWCDPISGHATLYWYRQILGQGPELLVQFQDESVVDDSQLPKDRFSAERLKGVDSTLKIQPAELGDSAMYLCASSLGTGVLHNEQFFGPGTRLTVL.

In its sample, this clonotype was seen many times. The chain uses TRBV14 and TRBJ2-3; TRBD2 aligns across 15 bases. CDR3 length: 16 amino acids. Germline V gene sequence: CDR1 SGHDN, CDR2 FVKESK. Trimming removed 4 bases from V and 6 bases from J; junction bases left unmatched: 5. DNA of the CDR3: TGTGCCAGCAGCCTCGGACTAGCGGGAGGGCCCGATACGCAGTATTTT. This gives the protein CASSLGLAGGPDTQYF.

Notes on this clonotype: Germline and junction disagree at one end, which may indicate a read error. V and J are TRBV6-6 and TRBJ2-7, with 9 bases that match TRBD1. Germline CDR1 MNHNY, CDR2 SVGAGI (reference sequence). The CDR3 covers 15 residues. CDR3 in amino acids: CATSESTGGNYEQYF. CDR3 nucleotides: TGTGCCACCAGTGAGTCGACAGGGGGTAACTACGAGCAGTACTTC.

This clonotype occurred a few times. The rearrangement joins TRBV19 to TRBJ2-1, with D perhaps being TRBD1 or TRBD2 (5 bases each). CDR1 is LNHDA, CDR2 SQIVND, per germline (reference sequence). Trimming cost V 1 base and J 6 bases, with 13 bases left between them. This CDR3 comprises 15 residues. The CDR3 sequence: CASSIGGVGRNEQFF. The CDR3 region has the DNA TGTGCCAGTAGTATAGGAGGGGTGGGCCGCAATGAGCAGTTCTTC.

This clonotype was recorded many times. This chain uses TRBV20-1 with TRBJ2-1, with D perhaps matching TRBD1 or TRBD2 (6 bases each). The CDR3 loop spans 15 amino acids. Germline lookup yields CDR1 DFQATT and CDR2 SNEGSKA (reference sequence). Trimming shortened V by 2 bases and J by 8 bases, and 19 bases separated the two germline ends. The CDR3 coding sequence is TGCAGTGCTAGAAGCCGGAGGGGGATTTTCGATGAGCAGTTCTTC. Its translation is CSARSRRGIFDEQFF.

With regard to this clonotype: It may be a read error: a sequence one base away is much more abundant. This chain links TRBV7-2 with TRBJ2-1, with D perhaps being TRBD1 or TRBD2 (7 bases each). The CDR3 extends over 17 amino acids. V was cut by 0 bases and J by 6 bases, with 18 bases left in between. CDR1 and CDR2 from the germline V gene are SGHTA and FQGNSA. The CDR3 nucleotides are TGTGCCAGCAGCTTAGCGACTAGCAGGGGGAGGATCAATGAGCAGTTCTTC. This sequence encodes CASSLATSRGRINEQFF.

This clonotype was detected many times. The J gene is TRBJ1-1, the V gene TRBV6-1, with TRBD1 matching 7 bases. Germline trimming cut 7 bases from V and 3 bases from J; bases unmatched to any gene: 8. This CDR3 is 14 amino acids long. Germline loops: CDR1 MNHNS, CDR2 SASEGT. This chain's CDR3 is CASTGGQGYTEAFF. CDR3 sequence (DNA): TGTGCCAGCACAGGGGGGCAGGGGTACACTGAAGCTTTCTTT.